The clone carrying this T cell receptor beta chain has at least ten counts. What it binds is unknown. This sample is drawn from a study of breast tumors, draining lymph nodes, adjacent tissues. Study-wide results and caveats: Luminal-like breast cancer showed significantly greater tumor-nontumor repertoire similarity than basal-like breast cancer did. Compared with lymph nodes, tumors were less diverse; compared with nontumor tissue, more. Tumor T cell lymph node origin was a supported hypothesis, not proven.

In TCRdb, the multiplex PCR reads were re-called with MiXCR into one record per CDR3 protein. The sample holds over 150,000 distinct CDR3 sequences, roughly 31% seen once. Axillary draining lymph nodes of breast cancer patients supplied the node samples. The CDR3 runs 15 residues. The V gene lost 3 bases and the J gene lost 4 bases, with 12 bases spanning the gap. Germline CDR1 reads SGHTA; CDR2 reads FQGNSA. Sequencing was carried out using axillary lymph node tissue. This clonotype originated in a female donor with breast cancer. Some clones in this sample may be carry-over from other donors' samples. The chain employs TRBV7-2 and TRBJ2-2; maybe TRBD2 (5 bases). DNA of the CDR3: TGTGCCAGCAGCTTGTCCGGGATCTCCACCGGGGAGCTGTTTTTT. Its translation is CASSLSGISTGELFF. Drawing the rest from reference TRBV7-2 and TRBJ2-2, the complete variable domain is GAGVSQSPSNKVTEKGKDVELRCDPISGHTALYWYRQSLGQGLEFLIYFQGNSAPDKSGLPSDRFSAERTGGSVSTLTIQRTQQEDSAVYLCASSLSGISTGELFFGEGSRLTVL.